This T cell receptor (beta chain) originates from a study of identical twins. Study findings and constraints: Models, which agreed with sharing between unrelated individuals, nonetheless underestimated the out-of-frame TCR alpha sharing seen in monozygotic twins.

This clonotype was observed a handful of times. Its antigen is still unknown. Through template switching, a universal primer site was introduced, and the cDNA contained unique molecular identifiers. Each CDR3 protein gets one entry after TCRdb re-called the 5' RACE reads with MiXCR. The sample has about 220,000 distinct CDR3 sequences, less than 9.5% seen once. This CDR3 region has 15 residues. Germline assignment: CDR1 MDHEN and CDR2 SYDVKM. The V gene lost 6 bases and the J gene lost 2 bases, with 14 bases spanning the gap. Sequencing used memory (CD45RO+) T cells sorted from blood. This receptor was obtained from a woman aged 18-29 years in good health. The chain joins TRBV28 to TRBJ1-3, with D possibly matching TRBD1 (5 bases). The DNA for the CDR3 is TGTGCCAGCAGCCTCCCTAGAGGGGCTGGAAACACCATATATTTT. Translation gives CASSLPRGAGNTIYF.